The 17 T cell receptor beta chains given below trace back to one sample, sequenced in a study of T-cell reconstitution after alpha-beta-depleted transplantation in children. Preparation of the TCRbeta library used unique molecular identifiers. Each CDR3 protein is one row after TCRdb ran MiXCR on the PCR reads. The table shows fewer than 350,000 distinct CDR3 sequences, with roughly 10% occurring only once. The sample consisted of peripheral blood, taken 180 days after TCRalphabeta/CD19-depleted stem cell transplant. These TCRs come from a male patient between 2 and 15 years old who had a stem cell transplant for chronic granulomatous disease, so the T cells may come from the graft donor.

This clonotype has at least ten counts. V gene TRBV5-1 combines with J gene TRBJ1-1; TRBD1 might be the D (5 bases). This CDR3 has 16 residues. V gave up 4 bases and J gave up 0 bases, with 16 bases separating them. Germline-derived CDR1 and CDR2 are SGHRS and YFSETQ. CDR3 region: CASSLIRKGLNTEAFF. DNA for the CDR3: TGCGCCAGCAGCCTTATCCGGAAGGGACTGAACACTGAAGCTTTCTTT.

This clonotype was observed at least ten times. The chain carries TRBV5-1 and TRBJ1-1, with 7 bases fitting TRBD1. CDR1 is SGHRS, CDR2 YFSETQ, per germline. Losses at the gene ends were 4 bases for V and 5 bases for J; bases not matched to a gene: 8. The CDR3 totals 14 residues. CDR3 loop: CASSGTGEWTEAFF. The CDR3 nucleotides read TGCGCCAGCAGCGGAACAGGGGAATGGACTGAAGCTTTCTTT.

This clonotype showed up many times. The chain has TRBV24-1 and TRBJ2-6; D is perhaps TRBD1 (6 bases). This CDR3 has 16 residues. Germline V CDR1 and CDR2: KGHDR, SFDVKD. V lost 1 base to trimming and J lost 0 bases, with 6 bases between them. The CDR3 spells CATSDLQGSGANVLTF. The CDR3, as DNA: TGTGCCACCAGTGATTTACAGGGCTCTGGGGCCAACGTCCTGACTTTC.

This clonotype was observed at least ten times. The CDR3 coding sequence is TGTGCCAGCGCCAATGAGGTGGTATCTGGGGCCAACGTCCTGACTTTC. Its protein product is CASANEVVSGANVLTF. V is TRBV11-1 and J is TRBJ2-6, with D uncertain. Germline V lookup: CDR1 SGHAT, CDR2 FQDESV (reference sequence). V dropped 8 bases and J dropped 1 base, with 15 bases sitting between them. This CDR3 has 16 residues.

In this sample, this clonotype turned up many times. The chain has TRBV5-1 and TRBJ2-6; TRBD1 aligns across 7 bases. The CDR3 runs to 15 residues. The germline CDR1 and CDR2 sequences are SGHRS and YFSETQ. V lost 5 bases and J lost 2; bases outside the gene matches: 4. The CDR3: CASRPQGAGANVLTF. The CDR3 DNA is TGCGCCAGCAGGCCTCAGGGGGCTGGGGCCAACGTCCTGACTTTC.

This clonotype was picked up many times. The genes are TRBV5-1 and TRBJ2-6; D is unresolved. Germline values: CDR1 SGHRS, CDR2 YFSETQ. Trimming removed 0 bases from V and 1 base from J, with 5 bases in between. The CDR3 runs 15 residues. The CDR3 sequence is CASSLGVSGANVLTF. Here the CDR3 DNA reads TGCGCCAGCAGCTTGGGGGTTTCTGGGGCCAACGTCCTGACTTTC.

V is TRBV28 and J is TRBJ2-2, with D tentatively TRBD2 (6 bases). Germline lookup yields CDR1 MDHEN and CDR2 SYDVKM. V lost 10 bases to trimming and J lost 6 bases, with 18 bases between them. CDR3 length: 14 amino acids. The CDR3 spells CATLEEGRAGELFF. Here the CDR3 DNA reads TGTGCCACCCTTGAGGAGGGGCGGGCCGGGGAGCTGTTTTTT.

This clonotype showed up many times. CDR3 sequence reads: CASVGHRGGETQYF. The CDR3 nucleotides are TGCGCCAGCGTGGGACATCGAGGTGGCGAGACCCAGTACTTC. The V gene is TRBV10-1, the J gene TRBJ2-5, with D tentatively TRBD1 (6 bases). The V end was cut by 8 bases, the J end by 5 bases, with 18 bases between. Germline V lookup: CDR1 WNHNN, CDR2 SYGVQD (reference sequence). The CDR3 runs 14 residues.

This clonotype has a count of ten or more. This chain links TRBV12-3 or TRBV12-4 with TRBJ2-3, with TRBD2 identical over 7 bases. This CDR3 has 16 residues. Unmatched junction bases numbered 4, after V lost 1 base and J lost 0 bases. The CDR3 DNA reads TGTGCCAGCAGTTTAGAGGCTAGCGGTAGCACAGATACGCAGTATTTT. Amino acids: CASSLEASGSTDTQYF.

This clonotype was recorded many times. The chain recombines TRBV7-7 with TRBJ2-1; 9 nucleotides match TRBD2. V was pared by 2 bases and J by 7 bases, with 6 bases of the junction left unmatched. Germline values: CDR1 SSHAT, CDR2 FNYEAQ (reference sequence). The length of the CDR3 is 15 residues. The CDR3 here is CASSLLAGETNEQFF. The CDR3, as DNA: TGTGCCAGCAGCTTATTAGCGGGGGAAACTAATGAGCAGTTCTTC.

This clonotype has just one count. A much larger clone differs from this one at a single base, so this may be a read error. The genes are TRBV15 and TRBJ1-1; D unresolved. The CDR3 runs to 13 residues. Per germline, CDR1 LNHNV and CDR2 YYDKDF (reference sequence). CDR3 amino acids: CATSRVGYTESFF. The CDR3 DNA reads as TGTGCCACCAGCAGAGTAGGGTACACTGAATCTTTCTTT.

The sample holds many counts of this clonotype. The chain uses TRBV9 and TRBJ2-7, with a possible D match to TRBD2 (6 bases). Germline V CDR1 and CDR2: SGDLS, YYNGEE. Trimming stripped 3 bases from V and 3 bases from J, with 13 bases between. The CDR3 consists of 14 residues. This chain's CDR3 is CASSDRDLDYEQYF. The CDR3, as DNA: TGTGCCAGCAGCGACCGGGACTTAGACTACGAGCAGTACTTC.

The sample holds many counts of this clonotype. This rearrangement joins TRBV12-3 or TRBV12-4 to TRBJ2-5; D unclear. Trimming shortened V by 3 bases and J by 3 bases, and 11 bases separated the two germline ends. This CDR3 is 14 amino acids long. The CDR3 region is CASSFGEQEETQYF. CDR3 DNA: TGTGCCAGCAGTTTTGGTGAGCAAGAAGAGACCCAGTACTTC.

This clonotype was detected many times. This chain joins TRBV15 and TRBJ1-2, with TRBD1 matching over 7 bases. The V and J ends lost 1 base and 0 bases, in that order; junction bases with no gene match: 8. The CDR3 has 17 residues. The germline gives CDR1 LNHNV, CDR2 YYDKDF (reference sequence). CDR3 sequence (DNA): TGTGCCACCAGCAGAGGCCCCTGGACAGGACCTAACTATGGCTACACCTTC. Its translation: CATSRGPWTGPNYGYTF.

The chain joins TRBV2 to TRBJ1-2, with TRBD1 matching 7 bases. Germline CDR1 SNHLY, CDR2 FYNNEI. The CDR3 is 16 residues long. V shed 0 bases, J shed 4 bases, and the junction held 8 bases outside the gene matches. CDR3 nucleotides: TGTGCCAGCAGTGAAGCGCTTGGTCCAGGGGGCTATGGCTACACCTTC. Translated, it gives CASSEALGPGGYGYTF.

This clonotype has ten or more counts. This chain joins TRBV24-1 and TRBJ2-2, with 10 bases lining up with TRBD2. V trimming: 4 bases; J trimming: 5 bases; junction bases outside the gene matches: 6. Looked up from germline, CDR1 is KGHDR and CDR2 is SFDVKD. The CDR3 has 16 amino acids. This CDR3 is CATSDSGGALTGELFF. CDR3 coding DNA: TGTGCCACCAGTGACAGCGGGGGGGCTTTGACCGGGGAGCTGTTTTTT.

This clonotype appeared a few times. The chain uses TRBV2 and TRBJ2-3; the D call may be TRBD1 or TRBD2 (5 bases each). Germline V gene sequence: CDR1 SNHLY, CDR2 FYNNEI. There are 14 residues in the CDR3. With 7 bases removed from V and 4 bases from J, the gap between germline ends came to 15 bases. The CDR3 is CASIWGRGPDTQYF. CDR3 nucleotides: TGTGCCAGCATTTGGGGACGAGGGCCAGATACGCAGTATTTT.